Each of the 13 T cell receptor beta chains below was sequenced from the same sample in a study of OX40 agonist ivuxolimab in advanced cancers. This table comes from immunoSEQ multiplex PCR, and its TCRdb copy is limited to in-frame clones, with some not included. Counted here are about 80,000 clones, 84% occurring once; the ten biggest clones make up roughly 25%. Sequencing was performed on CD4+ or CD8+ T cells sorted from blood, taken in a trial of the OX40 agonist ivuxolimab. The receptors originated from an adult with an advanced solid tumor such as melanoma, head and neck, liver or kidney cancer.

The gene calls are TRBV4-1 and TRBJ2-7; D not certain. CDR1 and CDR2 (germline): MGHRA, YSYEKL. V was pared by 0 bases and J by 4 bases, with 7 bases between. The CDR3 is 13 residues long. CDR3 sequence reads: CASSQEPGYEQYF. CDR3 nucleotides: TGCGCCAGCAGCCAAGAGCCTGGTTACGAGCAGTACTTC.

The genes are TRBV19 and TRBJ1-6, with D maybe TRBD1 (5 bases). CDR3 length equals 14 residues. CDR1 LNHDA and CDR2 SQIVND come from the germline V gene (reference sequence). V shed 8 bases and J shed 3 bases, with 11 bases lying between them. CDR3 sequence (DNA): TGTGCCAGTCAGCCCGGGGGCTATAATTCACCCCTCCACTTT. It yields the protein CASQPGGYNSPLHF.

The rearrangement joins TRBV30 to TRBJ1-2, with D unclear. Trimming left V 5 bases short and J 6 bases short, with 7 bases between. Per germline, CDR1 GTSNPN and CDR2 SVGIG (reference sequence). The CDR3 contains 10 residues. In nucleotides, the CDR3 is TGTGCCTGGCTAGGCCATGGCTACACCTTC. This codes for CAWLGHGYTF.

The chain couples TRBV18 to TRBJ1-2; D is uncertain. V shed 3 bases and J shed 3 bases, with 8 bases lying between them. The CDR3 consists of 13 residues. The germline V gene has CDR1 KGHSH and CDR2 LQKENI. CDR3 in amino acids: CASSPGEDYGYTF. In nucleotides, the CDR3 is TGTGCCAGCTCACCTGGGGAAGACTATGGCTACACCTTC.

V usage is TRBV5-1 and J usage is TRBJ2-3, with D unclear. Germline V gene data show CDR1 as SGHRS and CDR2 as YFSETQ. CDR3 size: 16 residues. V lost 0 bases and J 4 bases, leaving 15 bases between the germline ends. CDR3 nucleotides: TGCGCCAGCAGCTTGGATTTCCGGGCGCCCGCAGATACGCAGTATTTT. This encodes CASSLDFRAPADTQYF.

V usage is TRBV1 and J usage is TRBJ2-2; the table calls TRBD2, which could not be checked here. TRBV1 is a recognized pseudogene. The CDR3 runs to 15 residues. CDR3 sequence (DNA): TGCACCAGCAGTAACATTGCGGCGGGAGAGAGGGAGCTGTTTTTT. The encoded protein is CTSSNIAAGERELFF.

The J gene is TRBJ2-7, the V gene TRBV20-1, with no clear D. This CDR3 is 11 amino acids long. Germline V lookup: CDR1 DFQATT, CDR2 SNEGSKA (reference sequence). Trimming stripped 4 bases from V and 3 bases from J, with 7 bases between. The CDR3 coding sequence is TGCAGTGCTACCCCGGACTACGAGCAGTACTTC. It yields the protein CSATPDYEQYF.

The chain is built from TRBV30 and TRBJ2-5, with TRBD2 matching 7 bases. The length of the CDR3 is 14 residues. Germline CDR1 GTSNPN, CDR2 SVGIG (reference sequence). J was trimmed by 5 bases and V by 0 bases; bases with no gene match: 6. CDR3: CAWSVPGREETQYF. DNA for the CDR3: TGTGCCTGGAGTGTACCTGGGAGGGAGGAGACCCAGTACTTC. The full variable domain, completed using reference TRBV30 and TRBJ2-5, is SQTIHQWPATLVQPVGSPLSLECTVEGTSNPNLYWYRQAAGRGLQLLFYSVGIGQISSEVPQNLSASRPQDRQFILSSKKLLLSDSGFYLCAWSVPGREETQYFGPGTRLLVL.

The chain carries TRBV6-5 and TRBJ1-1; possibly TRBD1 for D (5 bases). Germline V gene sequence: CDR1 MNHEY, CDR2 SVGAGI. This CDR3 has 13 amino acids. Trimming took 2 bases from V and 7 from J, leaving 11 bases between them. DNA of the CDR3: TGTGCCAGCAGTTACGGGGCCAATTATGAAGCTTTCTTT. It codes for CASSYGANYEAFF.

The chain is built from TRBV2 and TRBJ2-1; D gene unclear. Germline CDR1 and CDR2: SNHLY and FYNNEI. Trimming removed 2 bases at V and 2 bases at J, with 10 bases between. The CDR3 runs 15 residues. CDR3 in DNA: TGTGCCAGCAGTGAAACACCCTATCCCTACAATGAGCAGTTCTTC. Amino acid sequence: CASSETPYPYNEQFF.

The rearrangement uses TRBV14 and TRBJ2-6, with D unresolved. Germline loops: CDR1 SGHDN, CDR2 FVKESK. V was cut by 3 bases and J by 0 bases, with 12 bases left in between. This CDR3 region has 17 residues. The DNA for the CDR3 is TGTGCCAGCAGCCATGTTTCAGGCAGCTCTGGGGCCAACGTCCTGACTTTC. This translates into CASSHVSGSSGANVLTF.

The rearrangement joins TRBV29-1 to TRBJ1-1; the D gene is possibly TRBD1 (6 bases). Germline loops: CDR1 SQVTM, CDR2 ANQGSEA. This CDR3 comprises 13 residues. Trimming took off 2 bases at V and 0 bases at J, with 7 bases between the two ends. The CDR3 sequence is CSVEQGMNTEAFF. The DNA of the CDR3 is TGCAGCGTTGAACAGGGGATGAACACTGAAGCTTTCTTT.

This clone came up a few times. The chain uses TRBV11-2 and TRBJ1-3; D remains unclear. This CDR3 is built from 16 residues. Trimming took off 0 bases at V and 0 bases at J, with 9 bases between the two ends. CDR1 and CDR2 (germline): SGHAT, FQNNGV. The DNA of the CDR3 is TGTGCCAGCAGCTTAGATCGTGCAGTCTCTGGAAACACCATATATTTT. It translates to CASSLDRAVSGNTIYF. The variable domain in full, completed from reference TRBV11-2 and TRBJ1-3, reads EAGVAQSPRYKIIEKRQSVAFWCNPISGHATLYWYQQILGQGPKLLIQFQNNGVVDDSQLPKDRFSAERLKGVDSTLKIQPAKLEDSAVYLCASSLDRAVSGNTIYFGEGSWLTVV.